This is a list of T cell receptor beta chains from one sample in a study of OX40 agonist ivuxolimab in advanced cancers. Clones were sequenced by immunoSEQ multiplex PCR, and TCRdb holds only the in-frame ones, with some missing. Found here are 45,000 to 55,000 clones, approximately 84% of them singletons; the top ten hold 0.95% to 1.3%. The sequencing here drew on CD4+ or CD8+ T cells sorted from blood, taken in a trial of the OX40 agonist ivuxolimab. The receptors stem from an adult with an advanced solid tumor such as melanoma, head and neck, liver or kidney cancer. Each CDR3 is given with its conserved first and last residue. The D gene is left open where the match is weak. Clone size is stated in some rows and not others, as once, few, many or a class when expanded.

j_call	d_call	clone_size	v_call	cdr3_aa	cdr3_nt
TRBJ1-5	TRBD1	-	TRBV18	CASSSALRGPNQPQHF	TGTGCCAGCTCATCGGCTCTTAGGGGGCCCAATCAGCCCCAGCATTTT
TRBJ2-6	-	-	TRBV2	CASSGDSSGANVLTF	TGTGCCAGCAGTGGTGACAGCTCTGGGGCCAACGTCCTGACTTTC
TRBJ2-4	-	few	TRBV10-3	CAISEFLGLAKNIQYF	TGTGCCATCAGTGAGTTCCTAGGACTAGCCAAAAACATTCAGTACTTC
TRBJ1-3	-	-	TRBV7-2	CASSLEARGPGNTIYF	TGTGCCAGCAGCTTAGAGGCCAGGGGTCCTGGAAACACCATATATTTT
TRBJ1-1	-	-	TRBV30	CACTIPRGTEAFF	TGTGCCTGCACTATCCCGCGAGGGACTGAAGCTTTCTTT
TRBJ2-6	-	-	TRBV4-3	CASSQGSPGANVLTF	TGCGCCAGCAGCCAAGGGTCCCCTGGGGCCAACGTCCTGACTTTC
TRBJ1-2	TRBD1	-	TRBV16	CASSRLRDSSNYGYTF	TGTGCCAGCAGTCGTCTGCGGGACAGTTCTAACTATGGCTACACCTTC
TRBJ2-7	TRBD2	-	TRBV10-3	CAISDRGGVSYEQYF	TGTGCCATCAGTGACCGGGGGGGAGTCTCCTACGAGCAGTACTTC
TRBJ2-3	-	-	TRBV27	CASSSPREGLSTDTQYF	TGTGCCAGCAGTTCCCCGCGCGAGGGGCTCAGCACAGATACGCAGTATTTT
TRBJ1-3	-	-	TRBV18	CASSPQAGSTIYF	TGTGCCAGCTCACCACAAGCAGGGTCCACCATATATTTT
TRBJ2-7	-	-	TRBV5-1	CASSLGVGRLNYEQYF	TGCGCCAGCAGCCTAGGGGTTGGGAGACTTAACTACGAGCAGTACTTC
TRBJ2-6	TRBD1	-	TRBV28	CASSLSGGGGSGANVLTF	TGTGCCAGCAGTTTATCAGGGGGCGGTGGCTCTGGGGCCAACGTCCTGACTTTC
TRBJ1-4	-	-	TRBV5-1	CASSLGDGNEKLFF	TGCGCCAGCAGCTTGGGGGACGGTAATGAAAAACTGTTTTTT
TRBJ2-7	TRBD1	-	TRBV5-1	CASMTGQGSYEQYF	TGCGCCAGCATGACCGGACAGGGCTCCTACGAGCAGTACTTC
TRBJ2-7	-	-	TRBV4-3	CASSPGVYEQYF	TGCGCCAGCAGCCCAGGGGTCTACGAGCAGTACTTC
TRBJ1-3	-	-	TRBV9	CASSVGGGRGNTIYF	TGTGCCAGCAGCGTAGGGGGAGGACGAGGAAACACCATATATTTT
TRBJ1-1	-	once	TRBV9	CASSVGAPPNTEAFF	TGTGCCAGCAGCGTAGGGGCGCCGCCGAACACTGAAGCTTTCTTT
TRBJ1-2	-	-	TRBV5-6	CASSSPPGPTLFYGYTF	TGTGCCAGCAGCTCCCCCCCCGGACCAACTTTGTTCTATGGCTACACCTTC
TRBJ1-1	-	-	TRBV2	CASSEILGRETEAFF	TGTGCCAGCAGTGAAATACTGGGAAGAGAGACTGAAGCTTTCTTT
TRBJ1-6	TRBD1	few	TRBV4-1	CASRSPDRVGSPLHF	TGCGCCAGCCGTTCCCCAGACAGGGTTGGTTCACCCCTCCACTTT
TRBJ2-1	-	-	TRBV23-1	CASSQSRDEQFF	TGCGCCAGCAGTCAATCGAGGGATGAGCAGTTCTTC
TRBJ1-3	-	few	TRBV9	CASSVEAISGNTIYF	TGTGCCAGCAGCGTAGAAGCTATCTCTGGAAACACCATATATTTT
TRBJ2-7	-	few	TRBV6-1	CASRESGVGEQYF	TGTGCCAGCAGAGAGTCGGGGGTCGGAGAGCAGTACTTC
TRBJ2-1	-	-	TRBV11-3	CASGTRGNEQFF	TGTGCCAGCGGCACGAGGGGCAATGAGCAGTTCTTC
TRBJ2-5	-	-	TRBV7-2	CASSFFSQETQYF	TGTGCCAGCAGCTTTTTCAGTCAAGAGACCCAGTACTTC
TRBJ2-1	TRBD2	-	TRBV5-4	CASSSLGLAGYNEQFF	TGTGCCAGCAGCTCCCTGGGACTAGCGGGGTACAATGAGCAGTTCTTC
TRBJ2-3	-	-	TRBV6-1	CASILDGDTQYF	TGTGCCAGCATTCTGGACGGAGATACGCAGTATTTT
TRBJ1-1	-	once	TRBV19	CASRRTVEAFF	TGTGCCAGTAGGAGGACAGTTGAAGCTTTCTTT
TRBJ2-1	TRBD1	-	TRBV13	CASSRTGGYNEQFF	TGTGCCAGCAGCCGGACAGGGGGTTACAATGAGCAGTTCTTC
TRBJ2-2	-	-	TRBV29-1	CSANVPGGVTGELFF	TGCAGCGCCAATGTGCCCGGGGGCGTCACCGGGGAGCTGTTTTTT
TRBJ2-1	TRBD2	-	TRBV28	CASRSQTSGSYNEQFF	TGTGCCAGCAGATCTCAGACTAGCGGGTCCTACAATGAGCAGTTCTTC
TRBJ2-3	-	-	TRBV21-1	CASNRLAGETPMGTDTQYF	TGTGCCAGCAACCGACTAGCGGGAGAAACCCCTATGGGGACAGATACGCAGTATTTT
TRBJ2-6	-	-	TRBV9	CASSGDTSGANVLTF	TGTGCCAGCAGCGGCGACACCTCTGGGGCCAACGTCCTGACTTTC
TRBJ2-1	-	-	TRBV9	CASSVYGEPTNEQFF	TGTGCCAGCAGCGTATATGGAGAGCCCACGAATGAGCAGTTCTTC
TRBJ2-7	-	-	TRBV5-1	CASSPTTANYEQYF	TGCGCCAGCAGTCCGACGACAGCCAACTACGAGCAGTACTTC
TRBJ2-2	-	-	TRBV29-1	CSVIKGGVNTGELFF	TGCAGCGTGATAAAAGGGGGGGTAAACACCGGGGAGCTGTTTTTT
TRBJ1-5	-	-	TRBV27	CASSERTVPQPQHF	TGTGCCAGCAGTGAACGGACAGTCCCTCAACCCCAGCATTTT
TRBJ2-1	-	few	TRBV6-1	CASSEPNEQFF	TGTGCCAGCAGTGAGCCAAATGAGCAGTTCTTC
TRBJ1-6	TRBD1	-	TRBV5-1	CASSGGTGGGNSPLHF	TGCGCCAGCAGCGGAGGGACAGGGGGCGGTAATTCACCCCTCCACTTT